These 13 T cell receptor beta chains were all obtained from the same sample, sequenced in a study of Ad26.COV2.S vaccination and SARS-CoV-2 variants. The treatment was: around 19 received Ad26.COV2.S at low or high dose, single or two shots; about 5 received placebo; per-sample allocation not given. After the first vaccine or placebo injection, samples were drawn on day 63. The repertoire was sequenced with immunoSEQ multiplex PCR; TCRdb's copy has only in-frame clones and lacks some. The sample shows about 460,000 clones, roughly nine tenths of them seen only once. The sequencing here drew on peripheral blood, taken in a trial of Ad26.COV2.S vaccine versus placebo. Receptors originate from a person aged 18-65 years who received the Ad26.COV2.S COVID-19 vaccine or a placebo.

V usage is TRBV27 and J usage is TRBJ2-1; a possible D gene is TRBD1 (6 bases). The germline CDR1 and CDR2 sequences are MNHEY and SMNVEV (reference sequence). The CDR3 extends over 16 amino acids. Trimming shortened V by 7 bases and J by 2 bases, and 18 bases separated the two germline ends. The DNA for the CDR3 is TGTGCCAGCACGCCCTACAGGGTGGGGACCTACAATGAGCAGTTCTTC. Translating it yields CASTPYRVGTYNEQFF.

The chain joins TRBV24-1 to TRBJ2-1, with 10 bases fitting TRBD1. V shed 11 bases and J 9 bases; nucleotides not matched to a gene: 9. The CDR3 spans 13 residues. The V gene's germline CDR1 is KGHDR and CDR2 SFDVKD. As DNA, the CDR3 is TGTGCCAGCGGACAGGGGGTTTGGGGTGAGCAGTTCTTC. This sequence encodes CASGQGVWGEQFF.

The chain uses TRBV18 and TRBJ1-1; 8 bases match TRBD1. The CDR3 is 18 residues long. V dropped 3 bases and J dropped 1; count of bases not matched to a gene: 13. In germline, CDR1 is KGHSH, CDR2 LQKENI. The CDR3 loop is CASSPHIIGQGENTEAFF. In DNA, the CDR3 is TGTGCCAGCTCACCTCATATAATCGGACAGGGAGAGAACACTGAAGCTTTCTTT. The variable domain in full, completed from reference TRBV18 and TRBJ1-1, reads NAGVMQNPRHLVRRRGQEARLRCSPMKGHSHVYWYRQLPEEGLKFMVYLQKENIIDESGMPKERFSAEFPKEGPSILRIQQVVRGDSAAYFCASSPHIIGQGENTEAFFGQGTRLTVV.

CDR3: CASSPNGVYEQFF. The CDR3 DNA sequence: TGTGCCAGCAGTCCAAACGGGGTATATGAGCAGTTCTTC. The chain has TRBV12-3 or TRBV12-4 and TRBJ2-1; the D gene is possibly TRBD2 (5 bases). The V and J ends lost 5 bases and 8 bases respectively, with 13 bases between them. There are 13 residues in the CDR3.

The rearrangement links TRBV3-1 (or the pseudogene TRBV3-2) to TRBJ1-3; D possibly corresponds to TRBD1 (5 bases). V was shortened by 10 bases and J by 2 bases, with 12 bases between the two germline ends. This CDR3 region has 13 residues. The germline V gene encodes CDR1 LGHDT and CDR2 YNNKEL (reference sequence). The DNA of the CDR3 is TGTGCCACCACCCAGGGAGCTGGAAACACCATATATTTT. Protein product: CATTQGAGNTIYF.

This chain links TRBV7-9 with TRBJ1-4, with D perhaps matching TRBD1 (6 bases). The CDR3 has 16 amino acids. V was pared by 4 bases and J by 3 bases, with 15 bases between. Germline CDR1 SEHNR, CDR2 FQNEAQ (reference sequence). The CDR3 DNA is TGTGCCAGCAGCTCCCCCTGGACAGCATCTAATGAAAAACTGTTTTTT. Its translation is CASSSPWTASNEKLFF.

CDR3 region: CASSKNSSNSPLHF. The CDR3 DNA sequence: TGTGCCAGCAGCAAAAACAGTTCAAATTCACCCCTCCACTTT. The rearrangement joins TRBV21-1 to TRBJ1-6; the DNA was not compared with TRBD1, the D call given in the table. TRBV21-1 is listed as a pseudogene. This CDR3 contains 14 residues.

This rearrangement joins TRBV18 to TRBJ1-2; tentative D call: TRBD1 (6 bases). Germline V gene data show CDR1 as KGHSH and CDR2 as LQKENI. CDR3 size: 12 residues. With 5 bases removed from V and 5 bases from J, the gap between germline ends came to 9 bases. CDR3 DNA sequence: TGTGCCAGCTCAACGGACAGTTATGGCTACACCTTC. Amino acids: CASSTDSYGYTF.

The rearrangement links TRBV28 to TRBJ1-3; D may be TRBD1 (5 bases). Trimming took 9 bases from V and 0 from J, leaving 15 bases between them. The CDR3 consists of 15 residues. From germline, CDR1 is MDHEN and CDR2 SYDVKM. The CDR3 reads CASMKGFLSGNTIYF. CDR3 in DNA: TGTGCCAGTATGAAGGGGTTTCTCTCTGGAAACACCATATATTTT.

V usage is TRBV4-3 and J usage is TRBJ2-7; TRBD2 aligns across 9 bases. The V gene end was trimmed by 0 bases and the J gene end by 4 bases; junction bases not matched to a gene: 7. The germline gives CDR1 LGHNA, CDR2 YSLEER. CDR3 length equals 16 residues. This chain's CDR3 is CASSQDFGLASYEQYF. CDR3 nucleotide sequence: TGCGCCAGCAGCCAAGATTTCGGACTAGCGAGTTACGAGCAGTACTTC.

This rearrangement joins TRBV4-1 to TRBJ2-1; TRBD1 is a possible D gene (7 bases). Deletions cut 3 bases from V and 7 bases from J, with 10 bases between. The CDR3 is made up of 13 amino acids. CDR1 is MGHRA, CDR2 YSYEKL, per germline. The CDR3 nucleotides are TGCGCCAGCAGCCACCAGGGGGGAAATGAGCAGTTCTTC. Its translation is CASSHQGGNEQFF.

The genes are TRBV27 and TRBJ2-3, with 8 bases lining up with TRBD2. The ends lost 8 bases at V and 0 bases at J; junction bases unmatched: 7. Looked up from germline, CDR1 is MNHEY and CDR2 is SMNVEV (reference sequence). The CDR3 has 15 residues. The CDR3 bases are TGTGCCAGCGGGAGTAGCGGGACCAGCACAGATACGCAGTATTTT. This codes for CASGSSGTSTDTQYF.

The J gene is TRBJ1-2, the V gene TRBV28; D is unresolved. The CDR3 consists of 13 residues. Trimming stripped 7 bases from V and 5 bases from J, with 14 bases between. Per the germline V gene, CDR1 is MDHEN and CDR2 is SYDVKM. This chain's CDR3 is CASTSRRLYGYTF. The CDR3 DNA reads as TGTGCCAGCACTTCCCGGAGATTGTATGGCTACACCTTC.